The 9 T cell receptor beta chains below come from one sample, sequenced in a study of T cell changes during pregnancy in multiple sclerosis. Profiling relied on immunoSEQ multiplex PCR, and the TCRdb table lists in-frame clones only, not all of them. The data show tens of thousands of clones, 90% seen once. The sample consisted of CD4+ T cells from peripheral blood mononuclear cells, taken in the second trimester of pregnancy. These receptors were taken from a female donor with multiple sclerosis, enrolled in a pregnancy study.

CDR3 protein: CASSLVTPNQPQHF. CDR3 in DNA: TGTGCCAGCAGCTTAGTGACTCCCAATCAGCCCCAGCATTTT. V and J are TRBV13 and TRBJ1-5; no reliable D call. The CDR3 contains 14 residues. Germline loops: CDR1 PRHDT, CDR2 FYEKMQ (reference sequence). Trimming stripped 1 base from V and 3 bases from J, with 7 bases between. The whole variable domain, filled in from reference TRBV13 and TRBJ1-5, reads AAGVIQSPRHLIKEKRETATLKCYPIPRHDTVYWYQQGPGQDPQFLISFYEKMQSDKGSIPDRFSAQQFSDYHSELNMSSLELGDSALYFCASSLVTPNQPQHFGDGTRLSIL.

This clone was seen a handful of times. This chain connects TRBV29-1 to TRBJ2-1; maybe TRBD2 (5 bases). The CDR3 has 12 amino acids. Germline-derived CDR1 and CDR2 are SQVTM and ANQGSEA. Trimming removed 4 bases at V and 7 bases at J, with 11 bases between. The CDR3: CSVGLTGNEQFF. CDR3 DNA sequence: TGCAGCGTTGGCCTAACGGGGAATGAGCAGTTCTTC.

CDR3 in amino acids: CASSVAPGGKLFF. In DNA, the CDR3 is TGTGCCAGCAGCGTAGCACCGGGAGGAAAACTGTTTTTT. This sequence joins TRBV9 and TRBJ1-4; no clear D. The CDR3 is 13 amino acids. V shed 0 bases and J shed 10 bases, with 10 bases lying between them. Germline V gene sequence: CDR1 SGDLS, CDR2 YYNGEE.

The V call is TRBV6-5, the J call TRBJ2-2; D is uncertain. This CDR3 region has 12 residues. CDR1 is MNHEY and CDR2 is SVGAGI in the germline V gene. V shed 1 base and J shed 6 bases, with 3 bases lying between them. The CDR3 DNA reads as TGTGCCAGCAGTTACTGGCCCGGGGAGCTGTTTTTT. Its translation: CASSYWPGELFF.

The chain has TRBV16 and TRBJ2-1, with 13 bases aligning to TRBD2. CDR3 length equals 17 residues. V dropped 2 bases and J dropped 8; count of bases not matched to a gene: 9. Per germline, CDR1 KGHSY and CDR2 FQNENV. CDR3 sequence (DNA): TGTGCCAGCAGCCAAACGAGGACTAGCGGGAGTGGGTATGAGCAGTTCTTC. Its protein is CASSQTRTSGSGYEQFF. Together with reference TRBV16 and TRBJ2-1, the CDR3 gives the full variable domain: GEEVAQTPKHLVRGEGQKAKLYCAPIKGHSYVFWYQQVLKNEFKFLISFQNENVFDETGMPKERFSAKCLPNSPCSLEIQATKLEDSAVYFCASSQTRTSGSGYEQFFGPGTRLTVL.

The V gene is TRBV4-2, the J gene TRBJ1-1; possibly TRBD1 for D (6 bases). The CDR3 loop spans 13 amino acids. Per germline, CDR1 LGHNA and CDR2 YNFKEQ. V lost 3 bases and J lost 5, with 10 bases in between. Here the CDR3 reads CASSHLGGTEAFF. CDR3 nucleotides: TGTGCCAGCAGCCACCTAGGGGGAACTGAAGCTTTCTTT.

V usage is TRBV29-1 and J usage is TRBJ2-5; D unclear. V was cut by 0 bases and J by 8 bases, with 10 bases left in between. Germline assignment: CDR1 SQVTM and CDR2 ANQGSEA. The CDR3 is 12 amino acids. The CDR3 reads CSVEDPGPTQYF. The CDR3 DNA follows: TGCAGCGTTGAAGATCCGGGTCCAACCCAGTACTTC.

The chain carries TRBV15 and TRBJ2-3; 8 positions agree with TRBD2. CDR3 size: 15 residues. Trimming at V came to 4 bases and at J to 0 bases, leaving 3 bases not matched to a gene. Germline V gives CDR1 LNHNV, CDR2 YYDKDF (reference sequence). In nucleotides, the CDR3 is TGTGCCACCAGCAAAGGGACTAGTAGCACAGATACGCAGTATTTT. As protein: CATSKGTSSTDTQYF.

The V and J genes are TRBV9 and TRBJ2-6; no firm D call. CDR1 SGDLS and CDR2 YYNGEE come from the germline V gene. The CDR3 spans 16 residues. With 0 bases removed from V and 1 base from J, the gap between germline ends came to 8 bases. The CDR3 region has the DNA TGTGCCAGCAGCGTAGTCGGTGGTTCTGGGGCCAACGTCCTGACTTTC. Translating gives CASSVVGGSGANVLTF.